The rows below give T cell receptor beta chains drawn from one sample of a study of T-cell reconstitution after alpha-beta-depleted transplantation in children. MiXCR was run by TCRdb on the PCR reads, yielding one entry per CDR3 protein. The sample records 200,000 to 250,000 distinct CDR3 sequences, approximately 9.5% being singletons. The source was PBMCs from the stem cell graft donor, collected from the stem cell graft. All receptors derive from a human donor who donated a stem cell graft to a child with acute lymphoblastic leukemia. The conserved cysteine and the conserved F or W are not part of the CDR3 here. The D gene is left open where the match is weak.

CDR3 protein: SARDRYRGRLNQPQH
J gene: TRBJ1-5
V gene: TRBV20-1
D gene: TRBD1

CDR3 protein: ASSFAFTEAF
J gene: TRBJ1-1
V gene: TRBV5-5
D gene: .

CDR3 protein: SARDPGSGVENTEAF
J gene: TRBJ1-1
V gene: TRBV20-1
D gene: .

CDR3 protein: ASSPLQGARGYT
J gene: TRBJ1-2
V gene: TRBV12-3/TRBV12-4
D gene: TRBD1

CDR3 protein: ASSERSALSSGNTIY
J gene: TRBJ1-3
V gene: TRBV2
D gene: .

CDR3 protein: ASSPALGFGGQETQY
J gene: TRBJ2-5
V gene: TRBV5-1
D gene: TRBD2

CDR3 protein: ASSPGQGFSRDQETQY
J gene: TRBJ2-5
V gene: TRBV4-3
D gene: TRBD1

CDR3 protein: ASSQRTSSYEQY
J gene: TRBJ2-7
V gene: TRBV7-9
D gene: .

CDR3 protein: ASIQTPGEAF
J gene: TRBJ1-1
V gene: TRBV12-3/TRBV12-4
D gene: .

CDR3 protein: ATGRGTGNTEAF
J gene: TRBJ1-1
V gene: TRBV27
D gene: TRBD1

CDR3 protein: ASSEKLDEAF
J gene: TRBJ1-1
V gene: TRBV7-9
D gene: .

CDR3 protein: SVSAGGIFDYGYT
J gene: TRBJ1-2
V gene: TRBV20-1
D gene: .

CDR3 protein: ASSLRTGVGTGANVLT
J gene: TRBJ2-6
V gene: TRBV5-1
D gene: TRBD1

CDR3 protein: ASSQEWDTKQY
J gene: TRBJ2-7
V gene: TRBV4-1
D gene: .

CDR3 protein: ASSFWGNNSPLH
J gene: TRBJ1-6
V gene: TRBV27
D gene: .

CDR3 protein: ASRSGAGETQY
J gene: TRBJ2-5
V gene: TRBV5-1
D gene: .